This TCR beta chain was profiled in a study of CD8 T cells in Susac syndrome. The CDR3 is 12 residues long. CDR1 and CDR2 (germline): DFQATT, SNEGSKA (reference sequence). V was cut by 3 bases and J by 2 bases, with 7 bases left in between. The RNA input was roughly 0.45 to 1 ug, and it was reverse transcribed with random hexamers. By means of immunoSEQ multiplex PCR, TCR beta CDR3 spanning 54 Vbeta and 13 Jbeta underwent amplification. MiXCR was run by TCRdb on the immunoSEQ multiplex PCR reads, yielding one entry per CDR3 protein. The sample consists of 100,000 to 150,000 distinct CDR3 sequences, around 96% of them appearing once. Sequencing targeted TCR beta in T cells from blood (CD8+ and CD4+). Controls were healthy donors (matched for age and sex). TEMRA cells were FACS-enriched and CD8+ and CD4+ T cells negatively isolated.

This receptor was obtained from a human donor in good health. The sequenced sample was CD4+ T cells from PBMCs. The chain joins TRBV20-1 to TRBJ1-1; D is uncertain. Here the CDR3 reads CSASQPNTEAFF. CDR3 sequence (DNA): TGCAGTGCTAGCCAACCCAACACTGAAGCTTTCTTT.